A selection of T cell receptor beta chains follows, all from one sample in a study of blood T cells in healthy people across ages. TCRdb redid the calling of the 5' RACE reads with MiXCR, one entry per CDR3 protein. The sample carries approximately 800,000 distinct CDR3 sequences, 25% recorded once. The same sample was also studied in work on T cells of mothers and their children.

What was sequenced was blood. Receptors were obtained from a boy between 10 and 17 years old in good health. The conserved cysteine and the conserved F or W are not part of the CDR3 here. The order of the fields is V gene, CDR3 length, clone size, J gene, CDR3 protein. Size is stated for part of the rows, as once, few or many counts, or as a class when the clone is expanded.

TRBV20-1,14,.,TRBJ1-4,SAPGQNFPWVEKLF
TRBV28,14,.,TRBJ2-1,ASSVGLGSSYNEQF
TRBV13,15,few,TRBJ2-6,ASSFDRDGSGANVLT
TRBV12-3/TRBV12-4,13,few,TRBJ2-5,ASSPAGGRQETQY
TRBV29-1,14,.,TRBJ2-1,SVEPVVAGGYNEQF
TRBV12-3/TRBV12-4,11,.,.,AGRLAGGYEQY
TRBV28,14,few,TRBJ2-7,ASSSLAGGPSYEQY
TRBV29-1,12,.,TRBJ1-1,SVEGGGTLSEAF
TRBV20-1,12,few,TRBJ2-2,SASGRGTTGELF
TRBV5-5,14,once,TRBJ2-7,ASSLAGSGTSYEQY
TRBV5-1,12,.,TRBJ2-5,ASSPLAGEGAQY
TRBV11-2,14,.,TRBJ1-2,ASSVTGEKGIDGYT
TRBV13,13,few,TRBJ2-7,ASSLLAGESCEQY
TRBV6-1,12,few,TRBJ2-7,ASSASGSSYEQY
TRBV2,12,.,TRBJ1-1,ASRPTPWAAEAF
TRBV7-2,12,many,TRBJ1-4,ASSLQGHNEKLF
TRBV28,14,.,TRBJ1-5,ASSPLGGAVNQPQH
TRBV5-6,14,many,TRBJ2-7,ASSDTFGSAGLEQY